This T cell receptor beta chain was retrieved from a study of cytomegalovirus exposure and HLA in healthy donors. V was clipped by 7 bases and J by 2 bases; unmatched bases: 7. Germline V CDR1 and CDR2: MDHEN, SYDVKM. This CDR3 comprises 15 residues. Comments on this clone: Its antigen is unidentified.

General observations from the study: Many donors carried some public TCRs, although rarity characterized most TCR sequences.

The PCR made use of 60 Vbeta and 13 Jbeta primers. The assay was immunoSEQ multiplex PCR, and TCRdb's table has in-frame clones only and misses some. There are some 180,000 clones in the sample; around 84% occur only once, and around 1.7% lies in the top ten. This clonotype originated in a woman aged 18-30 years in good health and CMV-seronegative. The sequenced sample was PBMCs. V usage is TRBV28 and J usage is TRBJ2-7; 11 nucleotides line up with TRBD2. In DNA form, the CDR3 reads TGTGCCAGCACCCCGGGACTAGCGGATCCCTACGAGCAGTACTTC. Translated, it gives CASTPGLADPYEQYF.